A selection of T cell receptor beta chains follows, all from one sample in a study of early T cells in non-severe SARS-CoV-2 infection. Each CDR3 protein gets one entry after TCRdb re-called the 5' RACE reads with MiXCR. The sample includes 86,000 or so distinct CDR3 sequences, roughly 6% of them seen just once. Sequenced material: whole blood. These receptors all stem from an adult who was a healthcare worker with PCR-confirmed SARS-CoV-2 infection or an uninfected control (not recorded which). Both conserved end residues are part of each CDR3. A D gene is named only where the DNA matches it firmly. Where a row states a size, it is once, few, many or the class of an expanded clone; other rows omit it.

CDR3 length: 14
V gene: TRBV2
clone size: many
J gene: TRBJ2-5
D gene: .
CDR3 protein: CASSVGTPQGTQYF
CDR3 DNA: TGTGCCAGCAGTGTGGGGACCCCACAGGGGACCCAGTACTTC

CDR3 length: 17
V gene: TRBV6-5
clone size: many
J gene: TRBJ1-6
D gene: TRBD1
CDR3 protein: CASRPGTASSYNSPLHF
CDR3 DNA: TGTGCCAGCAGGCCCGGGACAGCGAGCTCCTATAATTCACCCCTCCACTTT

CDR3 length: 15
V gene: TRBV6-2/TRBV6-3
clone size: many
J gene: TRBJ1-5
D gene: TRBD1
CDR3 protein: CASSYQQGINQPQHF
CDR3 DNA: TGTGCCAGCAGTTATCAACAGGGGATCAATCAGCCCCAGCATTTT

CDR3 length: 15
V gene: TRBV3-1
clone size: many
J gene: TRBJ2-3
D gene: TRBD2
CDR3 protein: CASTPGGGAVDTQYF
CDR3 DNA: TGTGCCAGCACCCCCGGGGGGGGCGCGGTGGATACGCAGTATTTT

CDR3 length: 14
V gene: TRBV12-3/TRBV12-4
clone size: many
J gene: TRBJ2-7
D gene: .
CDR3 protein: CASSFSLKLYEQYF
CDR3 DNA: TGTGCCAGCAGTTTTTCCCTAAAACTCTACGAGCAGTACTTC

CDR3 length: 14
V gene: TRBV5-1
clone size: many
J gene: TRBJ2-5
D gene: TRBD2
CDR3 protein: CASSFGTSEETQYF
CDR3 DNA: TGCGCCAGCAGCTTCGGCACTAGCGAAGAGACCCAGTACTTC

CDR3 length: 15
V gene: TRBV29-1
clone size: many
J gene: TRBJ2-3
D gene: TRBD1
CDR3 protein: CSVKSGTVRTDAQYF
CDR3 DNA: TGCAGCGTTAAATCCGGGACAGTGCGCACAGATGCGCAGTATTTT

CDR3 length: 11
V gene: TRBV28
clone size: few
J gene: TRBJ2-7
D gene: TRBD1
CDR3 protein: CATGQAYEQYF
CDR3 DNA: TGTGCCACTGGACAGGCTTACGAGCAGTACTTC

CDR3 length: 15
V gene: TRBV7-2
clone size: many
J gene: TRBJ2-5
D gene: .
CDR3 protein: CASSFPPGAGETQYF
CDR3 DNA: TGTGCCAGCAGCTTCCCTCCGGGGGCGGGGGAGACCCAGTACTTC

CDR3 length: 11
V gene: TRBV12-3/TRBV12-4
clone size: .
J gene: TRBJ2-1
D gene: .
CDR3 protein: CASTPSHEQFF
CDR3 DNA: TGTGCCAGCACCCCAAGCCATGAGCAGTTCTTC

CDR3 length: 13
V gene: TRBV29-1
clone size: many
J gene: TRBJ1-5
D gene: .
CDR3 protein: CSVKTGSNQPQHF
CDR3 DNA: TGCAGCGTTAAAACAGGGAGCAATCAGCCCCAGCATTTT

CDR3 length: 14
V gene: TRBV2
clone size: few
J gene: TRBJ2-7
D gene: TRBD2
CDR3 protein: CASSVERGAYEQYF
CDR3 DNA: TGTGCCAGCAGTGTAGAGCGGGGCGCCTACGAGCAGTACTTC

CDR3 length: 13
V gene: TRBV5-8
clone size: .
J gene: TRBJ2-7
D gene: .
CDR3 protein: CASSFGHDYEQYF
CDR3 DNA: TGTGCCAGCAGCTTTGGCCACGACTACGAGCAGTACTTC

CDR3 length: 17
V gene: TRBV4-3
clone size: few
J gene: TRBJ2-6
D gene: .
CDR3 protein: CASSQDWGFSGANVLTF
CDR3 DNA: TGCGCCAGCAGCCAAGATTGGGGATTCTCTGGGGCCAACGTCCTGACTTTC

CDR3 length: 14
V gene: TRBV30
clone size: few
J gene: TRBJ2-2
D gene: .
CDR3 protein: CAWSVLTNTGELFF
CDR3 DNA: TGTGCCTGGAGTGTACTCACCAACACCGGGGAGCTGTTTTTT

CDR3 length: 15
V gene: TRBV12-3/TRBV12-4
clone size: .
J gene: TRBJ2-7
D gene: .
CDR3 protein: CASTLGQLGTYEQYF
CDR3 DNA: TGTGCCAGCACCCTAGGGCAGTTAGGGACCTACGAGCAGTACTTC

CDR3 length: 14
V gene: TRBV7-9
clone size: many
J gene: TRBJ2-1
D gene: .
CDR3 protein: CASSIGQMNNEQFF
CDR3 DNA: TGTGCCAGCAGCATCGGGCAGATGAACAATGAGCAGTTCTTC

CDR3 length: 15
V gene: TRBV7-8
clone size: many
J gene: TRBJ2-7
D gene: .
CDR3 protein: CASSLAWTPDYEQYF
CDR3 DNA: TGTGCCAGCAGCTTAGCGTGGACACCTGACTACGAGCAGTACTTC

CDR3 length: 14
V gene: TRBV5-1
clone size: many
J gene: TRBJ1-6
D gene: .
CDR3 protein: CASSLGQPNSPLHF
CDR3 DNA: TGCGCCAGCAGCTTGGGCCAGCCTAATTCACCCCTCCACTTT

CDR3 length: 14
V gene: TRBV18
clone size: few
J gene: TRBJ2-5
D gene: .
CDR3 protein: CASSLPPQSETQYF
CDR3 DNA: TGTGCCAGCTCGCTTCCCCCTCAGTCGGAGACCCAGTACTTC

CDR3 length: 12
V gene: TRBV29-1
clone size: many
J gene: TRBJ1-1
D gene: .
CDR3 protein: CSVKRGDTEAFF
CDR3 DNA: TGCAGCGTTAAAAGAGGCGACACTGAAGCTTTCTTT

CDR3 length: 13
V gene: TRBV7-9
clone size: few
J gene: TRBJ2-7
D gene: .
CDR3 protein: CASSSLTGFEQYF
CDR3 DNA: TGTGCCAGCAGCTCTTTGACTGGTTTCGAGCAGTACTTC

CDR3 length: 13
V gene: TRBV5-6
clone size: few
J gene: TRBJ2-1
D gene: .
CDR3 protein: CASSLFVDNEQFF
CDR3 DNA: TGTGCCAGCAGCTTGTTTGTAGACAATGAGCAGTTCTTC

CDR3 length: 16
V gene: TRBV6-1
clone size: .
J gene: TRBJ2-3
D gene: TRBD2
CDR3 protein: CASRPNGLAGGDTQYF
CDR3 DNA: TGTGCCAGCAGGCCGAATGGACTAGCGGGGGGGGATACGCAGTATTTT

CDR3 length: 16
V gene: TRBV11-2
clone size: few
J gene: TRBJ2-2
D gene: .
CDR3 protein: CASSLGSASETGELFF
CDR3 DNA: TGTGCCAGCAGCTTAGGGTCGGCTAGCGAAACCGGGGAGCTGTTTTTT

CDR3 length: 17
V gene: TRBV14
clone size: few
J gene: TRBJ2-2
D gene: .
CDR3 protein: CASSQDNTWAPTGELFF
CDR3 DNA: TGTGCCAGCAGCCAAGACAACACCTGGGCGCCCACCGGGGAGCTGTTTTTT

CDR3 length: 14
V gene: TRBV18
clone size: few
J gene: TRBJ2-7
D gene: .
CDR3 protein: CASSPPSNHYEQYF
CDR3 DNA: TGTGCCAGCTCACCACCGAGCAATCACTACGAGCAGTACTTC

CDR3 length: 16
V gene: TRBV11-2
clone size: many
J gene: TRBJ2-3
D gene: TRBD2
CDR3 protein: CASSHTSGSRTDTQYF
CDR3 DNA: TGTGCCAGCAGCCACACTAGCGGGAGTCGCACAGATACGCAGTATTTT

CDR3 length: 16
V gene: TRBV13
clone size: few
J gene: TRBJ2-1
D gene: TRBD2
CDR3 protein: CASSLAVTSGTTEQFF
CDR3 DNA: TGTGCCAGCAGCTTAGCAGTGACTAGCGGGACTACGGAGCAGTTCTTC

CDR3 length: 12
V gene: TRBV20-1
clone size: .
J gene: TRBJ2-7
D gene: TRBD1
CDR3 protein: CSAEGQGQEQYF
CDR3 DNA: TGCAGTGCTGAGGGACAGGGTCAAGAGCAGTACTTC

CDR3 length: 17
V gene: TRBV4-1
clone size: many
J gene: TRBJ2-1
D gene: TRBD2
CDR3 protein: CASSQDNSGSRRNEQFF
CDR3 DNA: TGCGCCAGCAGCCAAGACAATAGCGGGAGTAGGCGCAATGAGCAGTTCTTC

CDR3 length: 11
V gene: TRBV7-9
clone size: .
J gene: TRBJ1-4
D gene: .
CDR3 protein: CASSIDEKLFF
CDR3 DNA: TGTGCCAGCAGCATCGACGAAAAACTGTTTTTT

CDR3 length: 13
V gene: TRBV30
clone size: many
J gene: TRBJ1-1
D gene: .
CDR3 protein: CAWSVSPNTEAFF
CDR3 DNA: TGTGCCTGGAGTGTATCCCCGAACACTGAAGCTTTCTTT

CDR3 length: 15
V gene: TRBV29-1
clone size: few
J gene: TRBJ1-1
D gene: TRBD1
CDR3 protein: CSVRNRGRRGTEAFF
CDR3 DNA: TGCAGCGTGAGAAACAGGGGGCGGAGAGGCACTGAAGCTTTCTTT

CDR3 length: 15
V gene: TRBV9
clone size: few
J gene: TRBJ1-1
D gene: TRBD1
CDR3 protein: CASSAHRGAYTEAFF
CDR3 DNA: TGTGCCAGCAGCGCCCACAGGGGCGCCTATACTGAAGCTTTCTTT

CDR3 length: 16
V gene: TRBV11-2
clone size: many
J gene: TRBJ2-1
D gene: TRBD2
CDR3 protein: CASKRPGTRDYNEQFF
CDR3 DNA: TGTGCCAGCAAGCGACCGGGGACTAGAGACTACAATGAGCAGTTCTTC

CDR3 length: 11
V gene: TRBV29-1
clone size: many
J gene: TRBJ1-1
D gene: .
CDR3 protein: CSADQNTEAFF
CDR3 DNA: TGCAGCGCCGATCAGAACACTGAAGCTTTCTTT

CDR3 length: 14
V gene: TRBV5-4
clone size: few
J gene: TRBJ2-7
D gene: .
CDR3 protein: CASSLDPHSYEQYF
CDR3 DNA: TGTGCCAGCAGCTTGGATCCCCACTCCTACGAGCAGTACTTC

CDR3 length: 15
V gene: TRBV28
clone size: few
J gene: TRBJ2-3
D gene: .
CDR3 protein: CASRSEEWSADTQYF
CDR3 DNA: TGTGCCAGCAGATCGGAAGAATGGAGTGCAGATACGCAGTATTTT

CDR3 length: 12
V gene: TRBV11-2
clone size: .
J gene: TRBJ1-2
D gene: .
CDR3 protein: CASSHARGGYTF
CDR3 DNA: TGTGCCAGCAGCCATGCCAGGGGCGGCTACACCTTC